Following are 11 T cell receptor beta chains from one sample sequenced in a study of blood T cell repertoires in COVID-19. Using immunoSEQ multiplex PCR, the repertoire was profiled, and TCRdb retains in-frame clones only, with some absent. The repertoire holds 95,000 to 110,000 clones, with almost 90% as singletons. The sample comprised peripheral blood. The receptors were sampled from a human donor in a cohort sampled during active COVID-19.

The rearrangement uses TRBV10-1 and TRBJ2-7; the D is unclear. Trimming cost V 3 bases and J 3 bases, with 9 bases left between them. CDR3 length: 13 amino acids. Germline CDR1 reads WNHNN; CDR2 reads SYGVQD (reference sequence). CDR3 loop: CASSEFRGYEQYF. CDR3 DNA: TGCGCCAGCAGTGAATTTCGCGGCTACGAGCAGTACTTC.

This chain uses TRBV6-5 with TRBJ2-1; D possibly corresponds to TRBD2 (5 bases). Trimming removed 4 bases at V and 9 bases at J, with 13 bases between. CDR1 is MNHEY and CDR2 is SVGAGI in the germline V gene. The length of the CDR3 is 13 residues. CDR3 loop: CASSSTSLGEQFF. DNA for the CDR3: TGTGCCAGCAGTTCTACTAGTTTAGGTGAGCAGTTCTTC.

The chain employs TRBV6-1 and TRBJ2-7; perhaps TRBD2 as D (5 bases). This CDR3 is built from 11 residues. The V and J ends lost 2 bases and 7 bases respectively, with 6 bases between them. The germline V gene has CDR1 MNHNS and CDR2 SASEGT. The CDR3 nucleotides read TGTGCCAGCAGTGAAAGGGAGGAGCAGTACTTC. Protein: CASSEREEQYF.

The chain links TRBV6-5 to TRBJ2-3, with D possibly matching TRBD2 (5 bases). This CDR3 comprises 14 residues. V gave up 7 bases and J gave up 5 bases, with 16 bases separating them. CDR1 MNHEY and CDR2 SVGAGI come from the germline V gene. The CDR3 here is CASNQRTRVDTQYF. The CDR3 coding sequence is TGTGCCAGCAACCAGCGGACCCGCGTAGATACGCAGTATTTT.

CDR3 residues: CASTAGVGGELFF. CDR3 bases: TGTGCCAGTACCGCGGGGGTCGGCGGGGAGCTGTTTTTT. The V call is TRBV19, the J call TRBJ2-2; TRBD2 aligns across 7 bases. J gave up 7 bases and V 7 bases, and 6 bases lay outside the gene matches. CDR1 and CDR2 (germline): LNHDA, SQIVND (reference sequence). The CDR3 runs to 13 residues.

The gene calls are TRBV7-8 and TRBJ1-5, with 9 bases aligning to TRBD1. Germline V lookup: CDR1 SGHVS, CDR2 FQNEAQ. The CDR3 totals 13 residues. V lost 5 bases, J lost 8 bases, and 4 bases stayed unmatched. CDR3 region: CASSRTGDEPQHF. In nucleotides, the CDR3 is TGTGCCAGCAGCCGGACAGGGGACGAGCCCCAGCATTTT.

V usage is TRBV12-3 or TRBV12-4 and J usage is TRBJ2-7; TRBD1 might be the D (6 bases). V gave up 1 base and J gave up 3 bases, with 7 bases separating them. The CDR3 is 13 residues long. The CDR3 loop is CASSLGTDYEQYF. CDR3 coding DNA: TGTGCCAGCAGTTTAGGGACAGACTACGAGCAGTACTTC.

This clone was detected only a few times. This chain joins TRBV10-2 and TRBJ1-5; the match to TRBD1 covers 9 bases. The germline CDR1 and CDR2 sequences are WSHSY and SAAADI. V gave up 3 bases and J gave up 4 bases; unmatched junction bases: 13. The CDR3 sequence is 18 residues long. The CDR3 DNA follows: TGCGCCAGCAGTGACCTTCCGGGACAGGGTAGTAGGAATCAGCCCCAGCATTTT. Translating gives CASSDLPGQGSRNQPQHF.

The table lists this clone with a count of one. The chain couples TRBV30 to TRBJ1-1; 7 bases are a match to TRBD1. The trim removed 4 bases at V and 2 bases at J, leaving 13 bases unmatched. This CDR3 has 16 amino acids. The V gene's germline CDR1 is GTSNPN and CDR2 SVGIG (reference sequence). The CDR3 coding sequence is TGTGCCTGGAAGGAAGGCGGAGGGGGCCCTAACACTGAAGCTTTCTTT. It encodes CAWKEGGGGPNTEAFF. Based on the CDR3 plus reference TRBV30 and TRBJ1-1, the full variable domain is SQTIHQWPATLVQPVGSPLSLECTVEGTSNPNLYWYRQAAGRGLQLLFYSVGIGQISSEVPQNLSASRPQDRQFILSSKKLLLSDSGFYLCAWKEGGGGPNTEAFFGQGTRLTVV.

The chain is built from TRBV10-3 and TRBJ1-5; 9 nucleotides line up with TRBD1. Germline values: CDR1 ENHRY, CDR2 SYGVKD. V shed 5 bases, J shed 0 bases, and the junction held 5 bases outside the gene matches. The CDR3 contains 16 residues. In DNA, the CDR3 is TGTGCCATCAGTCCTGGGACAGGGTTTAGCAATCAGCCCCAGCATTTT. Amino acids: CAISPGTGFSNQPQHF.

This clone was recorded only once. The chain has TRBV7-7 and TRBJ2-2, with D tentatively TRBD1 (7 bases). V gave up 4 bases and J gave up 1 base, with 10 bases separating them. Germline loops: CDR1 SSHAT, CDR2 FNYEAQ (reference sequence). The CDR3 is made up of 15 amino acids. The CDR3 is CASSSGGLNTGELFF. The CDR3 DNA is TGTGCCAGCAGCTCAGGGGGGTTGAACACCGGGGAGCTGTTTTTT.